This TCR beta chain was captured in a study of T cell responses to AZD1222 COVID-19 vaccine. A word on this clone: What it binds is not known.

TCRdb keeps only in-frame clones here, not all; method: immunoSEQ multiplex PCR. This sample has 140,000 to 150,000 clones, with around 88% found just once. Losses at the gene ends were 4 bases for V and 13 bases for J; bases not matched to a gene: 9. The germline gives CDR1 MRHNA, CDR2 SNTAGT. The CDR3 is made up of 13 amino acids. Findings of the study overall: Nearly half of unique spike-specific TCRs reportedly avoided B.1.351 and B.1.1.7 mutated regions.

The genes are TRBV6-4 and TRBJ2-1; 8 positions match TRBD1. The receptor was derived from an adult in good health. Source: peripheral blood, taken on day 0 of AZD1222 vaccination. Here the CDR3 DNA reads TGTGCCAGCAGTGTGAGCGTACAGGGGGATCAGTTCTTC. This sequence encodes CASSVSVQGDQFF.